This TCR beta chain was sequenced for a study of response to subunit inactivated influenza vaccine. Study findings and constraints: Each seasonal flu vaccination may recruit only limited new T cells, authors suggested.

Comment on this clonotype: Its antigen is unidentified.

TCRdb re-derived calls from the RT-PCR reads in MiXCR, one entry per CDR3 protein. The table has more than 700,000 distinct CDR3 sequences, less than 25% seen once; the top ten hold about 10%. Sample: PBMCs from blood, taken 4 to 6 days after vaccination. The TCR was taken from a man aged 45-60 years who received an inactivated influenza vaccine.

The CDR3 DNA reads TGCAGTGCTAGAGATCTCGCGGTCCCATCGGATGAGCAGTTCTTC. This gives the protein CSARDLAVPSDEQFF. The V and J genes are TRBV20-1 and TRBJ2-1, with unresolved D. This CDR3 has 15 amino acids. The germline CDR1 and CDR2 sequences are DFQATT and SNEGSKA (reference sequence). Trimming removed 0 bases at V and 8 bases at J, with 17 bases between.